The clone carrying this T cell receptor beta chain has only a few counts. Antigen specificity is unknown. This entry belongs to a study of T cell repertoires in cytomegalovirus infection. TCRdb re-analysed the reads in MiXCR, keeping a single row per CDR3 protein. Of hundreds of thousands of distinct CDR3 sequences listed, around a third were seen once; the top ten hold about 20%. CDR3 length equals 13 residues. Germline CDR1 reads SGDLS; CDR2 reads YYNGEE. Trimming shortened V by 0 bases and J by 9 bases, and 7 bases separated the two germline ends. The rearrangement joins TRBV9 to TRBJ1-6, with D possibly matching TRBD1 (5 bases). The sequence was obtained from a human donor in good health (CMV status not recorded). Some clones in this sample may be carry-over from other donors' samples. The source was cultured PBMCs, collected from culture after CMV antigen stimulation. CDR3 sequence (DNA): TGTGCCAGCAGCGTAGGGGGGGTTTCACCCCTCCACTTT. Its protein is CASSVGGVSPLHF.